This T cell receptor (beta chain) stems from a study of cytomegalovirus exposure and HLA in healthy donors. The CDR3 length is 15 residues. CDR1 and CDR2 from the germline V gene are LGHNA and YSLEER. J was trimmed by 9 bases and V by 4 bases; bases with no gene match: 8. Use of 60 Vbeta and 13 Jbeta primers characterized the PCR. TCRdb's table, derived via immunoSEQ multiplex PCR, lists solely in-frame clones and lacks some. The sample includes around 36,000 clones, roughly 79% of them seen just once. The V gene is TRBV4-3, the J gene TRBJ1-6; 8 positions agree with TRBD1. The clonotype originates from a woman between 40 and 55 years old in good health and CMV-seronegative. Sequenced: PBMCs. CDR3 in amino acids: CASSLNGQGTSPLHF. The CDR3 coding sequence is TGCGCCAGCAGCCTCAACGGACAGGGTACTTCACCCCTCCACTTT.